This paragraph reports one T cell receptor beta chain. The CDR3 has 13 amino acids. Germline V lookup: CDR1 SGHTA, CDR2 FQGTGA. The V gene lost 5 bases and the J gene lost 6 bases, with 11 bases spanning the gap. This entry is derived from a study of T cell clones after liver transplantation. Profiled with immunoSEQ multiplex PCR; TCRdb holds only in-frame clones, not every one. This table holds tens of thousands of clones, around four fifths found once. This rearrangement joins TRBV7-3 to TRBJ1-5; D unclear. Sequencing was performed on CD4+ T cells from blood, taken 48 months after liver transplant. This receptor was taken from a human patient who received a liver transplant. Some T cells may have come from the graft donor. The CDR3 here is CASSHSVGQPQHF. CDR3 DNA sequence: TGTGCCAGCAGCCATTCTGTGGGTCAGCCCCAGCATTTT.